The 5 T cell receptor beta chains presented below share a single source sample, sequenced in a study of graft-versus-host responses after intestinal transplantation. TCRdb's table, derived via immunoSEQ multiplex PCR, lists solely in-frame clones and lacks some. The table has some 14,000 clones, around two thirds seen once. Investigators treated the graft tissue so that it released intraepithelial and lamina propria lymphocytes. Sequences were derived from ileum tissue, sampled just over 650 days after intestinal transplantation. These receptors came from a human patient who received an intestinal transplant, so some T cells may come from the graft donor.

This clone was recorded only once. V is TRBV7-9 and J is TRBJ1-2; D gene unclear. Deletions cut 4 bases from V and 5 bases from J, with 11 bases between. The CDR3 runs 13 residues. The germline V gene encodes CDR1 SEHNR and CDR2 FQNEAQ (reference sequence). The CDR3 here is CASSSFGGYGYTF. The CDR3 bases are TGTGCCAGCAGCTCCTTTGGCGGGTATGGCTACACCTTC.

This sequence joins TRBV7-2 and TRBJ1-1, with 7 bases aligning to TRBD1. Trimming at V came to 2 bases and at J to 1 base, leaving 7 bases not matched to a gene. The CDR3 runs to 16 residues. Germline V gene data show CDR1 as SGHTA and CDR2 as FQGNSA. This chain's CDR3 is CASSLSPGQRNTEAFF. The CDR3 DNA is TGTGCCAGCAGCTTATCTCCGGGACAGAGGAACACTGAAGCTTTCTTT.

CDR3 nucleotides: TGTGCCAGTAGTATAGCCAGGGGAAGTCTGAGCTCTGGAAACACCATATATTTT. Amino acids: CASSIARGSLSSGNTIYF. The chain employs TRBV19 and TRBJ1-3, with a possible D match to TRBD1 (6 bases). The germline CDR1 and CDR2 sequences are LNHDA and SQIVND (reference sequence). V was pared by 1 base and J by 0 bases, with 16 bases between. CDR3 length equals 18 residues.

The CDR3 coding sequence is TGTGCCAGCAGCCGCCCGGGACAGGGAACTGGCTACACCTTC. Encoded protein: CASSRPGQGTGYTF. This chain joins TRBV5-6 and TRBJ1-2, with 9 bases aligning to TRBD1. Germline assignment: CDR1 SGHDT and CDR2 YYEEEE. The J segment lost 7 bases and the V segment lost 4 bases, leaving 8 bases of the junction unmatched. The CDR3 sequence is 14 residues long.

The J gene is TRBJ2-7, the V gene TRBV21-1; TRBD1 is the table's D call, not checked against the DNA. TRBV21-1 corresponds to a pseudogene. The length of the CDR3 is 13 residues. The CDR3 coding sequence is TGTGCCAGCAGCAAGGGCGACAGGGCCGAGCAGTACTTC. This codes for CASSKGDRAEQYF.